This TCR beta chain stems from a study of blood T cell repertoires in COVID-19. Here immunoSEQ multiplex PCR was the method, and the copy in TCRdb shows in-frame clones only, minus some. This table holds around 300,000 clones, about 86% found once. This TCR came from a man younger than 45 with active or convalescent COVID-19. The sample taken for sequencing was peripheral blood.

The CDR3 sequence is CAWSDRGPQHF. CDR3 DNA: TGTGCCTGGAGTGATAGGGGGCCCCAGCATTTT. The rearrangement links TRBV30 to TRBJ1-5; weak D call: TRBD1 (5 bases). Between the trimmed V and J ends, which lost 1 base and 9 bases, there was a span of 7 bases. The V gene's germline CDR1 is GTSNPN and CDR2 SVGIG (reference sequence). This CDR3 comprises 11 residues.